What follows describes a single T cell receptor (beta chain). The antigen remains undetermined. The authors reverse transcribed all of the isolated RNA, so sequencing captured expressed TCRB transcripts. Deep immunoSEQ sequencing covered naive, central memory and regulatory T cell samples. Here immunoSEQ multiplex PCR was the method, and the copy in TCRdb shows in-frame clones only, minus some. The sample has about 650,000 clones, over 10% seen once. This sample stems from a study of beta chain features in type 1 diabetes. General observations from the study: Amplification by PCR could prefer shorter templates, with the same effect in patients and controls. Type 1 diabetes patients had moderately but significantly shorter TCRB CDR3s in all four CD4+ subsets.

A sort by CD45RO/CCR7/CD25/CD127/CD95/CD27 yielded CD4+ naive, central memory, regulatory and stem cell-like memory cells. J gave up 0 bases and V 2 bases, and 4 bases lay outside the gene matches. The CDR3 runs to 16 residues. Germline V gives CDR1 SEHNR, CDR2 FQNEAQ (reference sequence). Sequencing was done on a sample of naive CD4+ T cells from blood. V and J are TRBV7-9 and TRBJ2-3, with 8 bases aligning to TRBD2. The TCR originated in a man aged 25-45 years with type 1 diabetes. The DNA of the CDR3 is TGTGCCAGCAGCTTATCTAGCGGGCTAAGCACAGATACGCAGTATTTT. Its translation: CASSLSSGLSTDTQYF. Together with reference TRBV7-9 and TRBJ2-3, the CDR3 gives the full variable domain: DTGVSQNPRHKITKRGQNVTFRCDPISEHNRLYWYRQTLGQGPEFLTYFQNEAQLEKSRLLSDRFSAERPKGSFSTLEIQRTEQGDSAMYLCASSLSSGLSTDTQYFGPGTRLTVL.